These T cell receptor beta chains were read from a single sample in a study of Graves' ophthalmopathy and Graves' hyperthyroidism. TCRdb processed the multiplex PCR reads anew with MiXCR; each CDR3 protein has one entry. The sample consists of hundreds of thousands of distinct CDR3 sequences, around 21% of them appearing once. The sequencing input was peripheral blood. The receptors were sampled from a woman aged 18 to 35 with stable Graves' hyperthyroidism. Each CDR3 is given with its conserved first and last residue. A D gene is named only where the DNA matches it firmly. Clone size is given for some rows only: seen once, a few or many times, or a class if the clone is expanded.

V: TRBV12-3/TRBV12-4
length: 17
size: many
J: TRBJ2-4
D: TRBD1
DNA: TGTGCCAGCAGTTTAGGGGCCGCTAGACAGGGTCGGAGCATTCAGTACTTC
CDR3: CASSLGAARQGRSIQYF

V: TRBV11-3
length: 15
size: many
J: TRBJ1-1
D: -
DNA: TGTGCCAGCAGCTCAAAGTTAGCGGGTCGCCCAAAAGCTTTCTTT
CDR3: CASSSKLAGRPKAFF

V: TRBV9
length: 14
size: -
J: TRBJ2-2
D: -
DNA: TGTGCCAGCAGCCCTTTAGACCGGACCGGGGAGCTGTTTTTT
CDR3: CASSPLDRTGELFF

V: TRBV10-1
length: 13
size: few
J: TRBJ2-2
D: -
DNA: TGCGCCAGCAGTGAGTCTGGCACCGGGGAGCTGTTTTTT
CDR3: CASSESGTGELFF

V: TRBV29-1
length: 15
size: many
J: TRBJ2-4
D: -
DNA: TGCATCGGAAACTTGGGGGACTGGACCAAAAACATTCAGTACTTC
CDR3: CIGNLGDWTKNIQYF

V: TRBV20-1
length: 14
size: many
J: TRBJ2-4
D: TRBD2
DNA: TGCAGTGCGATAGCGGGAGGGCCTCTGGCGGTTAAGTACTTC
CDR3: CSAIAGGPLAVKYF

V: TRBV20-1
length: 15
size: many
J: TRBJ2-7
D: -
DNA: TGCAGTGCTAGCCCGGACGGGATGAGCTCCTACGAGCAGTACTTC
CDR3: CSASPDGMSSYEQYF

V: TRBV7-2
length: 16
size: -
J: TRBJ1-6
D: -
DNA: TGTGCCAGCAGCCGACATAAGAGCTCCTATAATTCACCCCTCCACTTT
CDR3: CASSRHKSSYNSPLHF

V: TRBV29-1
length: 11
size: -
J: TRBJ2-7
D: -
DNA: TGCAGCGTCAGGGGGGCCTACGAGCAGTACTTC
CDR3: CSVRGAYEQYF

V: TRBV28
length: 14
size: -
J: TRBJ1-2
D: TRBD1
DNA: TGTGCCACCTTCGGACAGGGGGCAGGCTATGGCTACACCTTC
CDR3: CATFGQGAGYGYTF

V: TRBV4-1
length: 15
size: few
J: TRBJ1-1
D: -
DNA: TGCGCCAGCAGCCAGCCATCCCAGGGGTACACTGAAGCTTTCTTT
CDR3: CASSQPSQGYTEAFF

V: TRBV7-3
length: 14
size: few
J: TRBJ2-3
D: -
DNA: TGTGCCAGCAGCTCCGGACTTACGGCAGATACGCAGTATTTT
CDR3: CASSSGLTADTQYF

V: TRBV6-1
length: 14
size: many
J: TRBJ2-7
D: TRBD1
DNA: TGCGCCAGCAGGAGGACAGGGGGCTCCTACGAGCAGTACTTC
CDR3: CASRRTGGSYEQYF

V: TRBV2
length: 13
size: many
J: TRBJ1-5
D: -
DNA: TGTGCCAGCAGGACAGATAGCAATCAGCCCCAGCATTTT
CDR3: CASRTDSNQPQHF

V: TRBV7-8
length: 17
size: many
J: TRBJ2-2
D: TRBD2
DNA: TGTGCCAGCAGCTTCGGACTAGGCATCTCAAGGGGCGGGGAGCTGTTTTTT
CDR3: CASSFGLGISRGGELFF

V: TRBV6-5
length: 14
size: -
J: TRBJ2-2
D: -
DNA: TGTGCCAGCAGTTACTTGAGAAACACCGGGGAGCTGTTTTTT
CDR3: CASSYLRNTGELFF

V: TRBV18
length: 16
size: many
J: TRBJ1-1
D: -
DNA: TGTGCCAGCTCACCACAAGGGGTCGGGGGTTTCACTGAAGCTTTCTTT
CDR3: CASSPQGVGGFTEAFF

V: TRBV24-1
length: 15
size: many
J: TRBJ2-7
D: TRBD1
DNA: TGTGCCACCAGTGATCGTCGGACAGGGACCTACGAGCAGTACTTC
CDR3: CATSDRRTGTYEQYF

V: TRBV6-5
length: 17
size: many
J: TRBJ2-7
D: TRBD1
DNA: TGTGCCAGCAGACCCAACTACGGGACAGGGGGCATCTACGAGCAGTACTTC
CDR3: CASRPNYGTGGIYEQYF

V: TRBV12-3/TRBV12-4
length: 15
size: -
J: TRBJ2-2
D: -
DNA: TGTGCCAGCAGCTGGAGCGGGCCCTCCTCCGGGGAGCTGTTTTTT
CDR3: CASSWSGPSSGELFF

V: TRBV6-1
length: 11
size: many
J: TRBJ1-2
D: -
DNA: TGTGCCAGCCGTGGAATCTGGGGCTACACCTTC
CDR3: CASRGIWGYTF

V: TRBV29-1
length: 17
size: many
J: TRBJ1-2
D: TRBD1
DNA: TGCAGCGTTGAAGCGGGTCTTGGGACAGGGGTGGGTAGTGGCTACACCTTC
CDR3: CSVEAGLGTGVGSGYTF

V: TRBV9
length: 12
size: many
J: TRBJ2-2
D: -
DNA: TGTGCCAGCAGCGGGAGAGCCGGGGAGCTGTTTTTT
CDR3: CASSGRAGELFF

V: TRBV6-1
length: 14
size: -
J: TRBJ1-5
D: TRBD1
DNA: TGTGCCAGCAGTGATTACAGGGGTTATCAGCCCCAGCATTTT
CDR3: CASSDYRGYQPQHF

V: TRBV12-3/TRBV12-4
length: 14
size: few
J: TRBJ1-2
D: TRBD1
DNA: TGTGCCAGCAATCCGACAGGGGTTAGGAATGGCTACACCTTC
CDR3: CASNPTGVRNGYTF

V: TRBV12-3/TRBV12-4
length: 14
size: many
J: TRBJ2-5
D: -
DNA: TGTGCCAGCACTTCTTCGGAGGGGCAAGAGACCCAGTACTTC
CDR3: CASTSSEGQETQYF

V: TRBV6-2/TRBV6-3
length: 14
size: -
J: TRBJ1-1
D: -
DNA: TGTGCCAGCAGTCTTCCCGGGACAAAAGCTGAAGCTTTCTTT
CDR3: CASSLPGTKAEAFF

V: TRBV7-3
length: 13
size: many
J: TRBJ2-2
D: -
DNA: TGTGCCAGCAGCTTCTCGTCCACCGGGGAGCTGTTTTTT
CDR3: CASSFSSTGELFF

V: TRBV28
length: 13
size: many
J: TRBJ1-3
D: -
DNA: TGTGCCAGCGCTACCAATTCGGGAAACACCATATATTTT
CDR3: CASATNSGNTIYF

V: TRBV20-1
length: 12
size: -
J: TRBJ1-1
D: -
DNA: TGCAGTGCTAGTCCGACATTGACTGAAGCTTTCTTT
CDR3: CSASPTLTEAFF

V: TRBV19
length: 15
size: many
J: TRBJ2-3
D: TRBD1
DNA: TGTGCCAGTAGTGCGACAGGGGGCCGCACAGATACGCAGTATTTT
CDR3: CASSATGGRTDTQYF

V: TRBV2
length: 13
size: -
J: TRBJ2-5
D: -
DNA: TGTGCCAGCAGTGAACGGCGGGTAGAGACCCAGTACTTC
CDR3: CASSERRVETQYF

V: TRBV6-1
length: 17
size: many
J: TRBJ1-1
D: -
DNA: TGTGCCAGCAGCCGCACGCCCCAACAGGGCCCAAACACTGAAGCTTTCTTT
CDR3: CASSRTPQQGPNTEAFF

V: TRBV12-3/TRBV12-4
length: 15
size: many
J: TRBJ2-5
D: -
DNA: TGTGCCAGCAGTTTAAGCGGTGTGGGGGGAGAGACCCAGTACTTC
CDR3: CASSLSGVGGETQYF

V: TRBV12-3/TRBV12-4
length: 15
size: few
J: TRBJ2-5
D: TRBD2
DNA: TGTGCCAGCAGTTTACCCAGCGGGGGAAGAGAGACCCAGTACTTC
CDR3: CASSLPSGGRETQYF

V: TRBV5-1
length: 13
size: -
J: TRBJ2-7
D: -
DNA: TGCGCCAGCAGCTGGGGTGAAGCCTACGAGCAGTACTTC
CDR3: CASSWGEAYEQYF

V: TRBV20-1
length: 14
size: many
J: TRBJ2-5
D: -
DNA: TGCAGTGCTAGAGATAAGCGGGCAAACCCTCCTCAGTACTTC
CDR3: CSARDKRANPPQYF

V: TRBV7-6
length: 16
size: many
J: TRBJ2-5
D: TRBD2
DNA: TGTGCCAGCAGCTCCCTGGGGGCTAGCGGGAAGGAGACCCAGTACTTC
CDR3: CASSSLGASGKETQYF

V: TRBV4-1
length: 12
size: many
J: TRBJ1-1
D: -
DNA: TGCGCCAGCAGCCAAGTTGATGGGGAAGCTTTCTTT
CDR3: CASSQVDGEAFF

V: TRBV15
length: 13
size: many
J: TRBJ1-1
D: -
DNA: TGTGCCACCAGCAAGACAATCCATGCGGTAGCTTTCTTT
CDR3: CATSKTIHAVAFF

V: TRBV29-1
length: 13
size: -
J: TRBJ2-5
D: TRBD2
DNA: TGCAGCGTTGATGGCGGGAGGTTGGAGACCCAGTACTTC
CDR3: CSVDGGRLETQYF

V: TRBV20-1
length: 12
size: many
J: TRBJ2-7
D: -
DNA: TGCAGTGCTAGGATTAGCGGCTACGAGCAGTACTTC
CDR3: CSARISGYEQYF

V: TRBV12-3/TRBV12-4
length: 17
size: -
J: TRBJ2-4
D: -
DNA: TGTGCCAGCACTCTTAGGACAGCCCTGAGGGTGGGGGACATTCAGTACTTC
CDR3: CASTLRTALRVGDIQYF

V: TRBV18
length: 15
size: many
J: TRBJ2-5
D: -
DNA: TGTGCCAGCTCACGGAGATCGGGACTCAAAGAGACCCAGTACTTC
CDR3: CASSRRSGLKETQYF

V: TRBV10-3
length: 14
size: many
J: TRBJ1-1
D: -
DNA: TGTGCCATCAGTGTCAACAGACTGAACACTGAAGCTTTCTTT
CDR3: CAISVNRLNTEAFF

V: TRBV12-3/TRBV12-4
length: 13
size: -
J: TRBJ2-6
D: -
DNA: TGTGCCAGCAGTTTAGGAGGGGCCAACGTCCTGGCTTTC
CDR3: CASSLGGANVLAF